This TCR beta chain was sequenced for a study of shared clonotypes between healthy human individuals. A note on this clone: Its cognate antigen is unknown.

Study outcomes and limitations: Shared clonotypes across all four donors exceeded non-shared ones in generation probability.

Looked up from germline, CDR1 is SGHDT and CDR2 is YYEEEE. The CDR3 is 15 amino acids. V gave up 1 base and J gave up 6 bases, with 15 bases separating them. Naive CD8 isolation took CD45RO-negative cells positively selected for CCR7 and excluded terminally differentiated effector memory CD45RA+ cells. Donors comprised healthy HIV-negative adults lacking recent acute infections or vaccinations. Sorted subsets were amplified in replicate PCRs using about 210 ng DNA, roughly 30,000 T cell genomes. Only in-frame clones appear in the TCRdb table, and some are missing; sequencing was by immunoSEQ multiplex PCR. The sample includes about 2 million clones, about 95% of them seen just once.

The chain is built from TRBV5-6 and TRBJ2-3; D gene ambiguous. The receptor was isolated from a man aged 18 to 30 in good health. The sequencing sample was made of naive CD8+ T cells sorted from blood. For the CDR3, the DNA is TGTGCCAGCAGCTTGAGTGTGGGCGTGGTGGATACGCAGTATTTT. This codes for CASSLSVGVVDTQYF. The complete variable domain, with remaining parts taken from reference TRBV5-6 and TRBJ2-3, reads DAGVTQSPTHLIKTRGQQVTLRCSPKSGHDTVSWYQQALGQGPQFIFQYYEEEERQRGNFPDRFSGHQFPNYSSELNVNALLLGDSALYLCASSLSVGVVDTQYFGPGTRLTVL.